The 12 T cell receptor beta chains below come from one sample, sequenced in a study of control samples from healthy donors and cancer patients. Clones were sequenced by immunoSEQ multiplex PCR, and TCRdb holds only the in-frame ones, with some missing. The sample carries 250,000 to 300,000 clones, about 80% recorded once. Sequences were obtained from PBMCs. The receptor set was obtained from a woman aged 60-70 years with lung cancer.

This chain joins TRBV30 and TRBJ1-5; D is unclear. CDR1 and CDR2 (germline): GTSNPN, SVGIG (reference sequence). The CDR3 is made up of 13 amino acids. Trimming shortened V by 2 bases and J by 5 bases, and 10 bases separated the two germline ends. CDR3 coding DNA: TGTGCCTGGAGTCCATTGGGCGATCAGCCCCAGCATTTT. The encoded protein is CAWSPLGDQPQHF.

This rearrangement joins TRBV5-4 to TRBJ1-1; a weak D match, TRBD1 (5 bases). Trimming pared 7 bases from V and 0 bases from J, leaving 7 bases between. The CDR3 consists of 12 residues. Looked up from germline, CDR1 is SGHNT and CDR2 is YYREEE (reference sequence). The CDR3 DNA is TGTGCCAGCGGGACGGTGAACACTGAAGCTTTCTTT. Translated, it gives CASGTVNTEAFF.

The chain couples TRBV5-1 to TRBJ2-5; TRBD1 matches 10 bases. V was pared by 4 bases and J by 3 bases, with 6 bases of the junction left unmatched. Germline V gives CDR1 SGHRS, CDR2 YFSETQ. The CDR3 extends over 15 amino acids. This CDR3 is CASSPRTGGEETQYF. CDR3 coding DNA: TGCGCCAGCAGCCCGAGGACAGGGGGAGAAGAGACCCAGTACTTC.

The genes are TRBV11-2 and TRBJ1-1; D gene unclear. V was clipped by 1 base and J by 7 bases, with 7 bases between them. Germline V gene data show CDR1 as SGHAT and CDR2 as FQNNGV. This CDR3 is 12 amino acids long. In DNA form, the CDR3 reads TGTGCCAGCAGCTTAGTGGCGAGTGAAGCTTTCTTT. This gives the protein CASSLVASEAFF.

The chain employs TRBV7-3 and TRBJ1-1, with D unresolved. The ends were cut back, 2 bases at V and 2 bases at J, with 6 bases in the middle. The CDR3 totals 13 residues. Germline V gives CDR1 SGHTA, CDR2 FQGTGA. The CDR3: CASSLQKNTEAFF. In DNA form, the CDR3 reads TGTGCCAGCAGCTTACAAAAAAACACTGAAGCTTTCTTT.

This clone was counted a single time. The chain employs TRBV19 and TRBJ2-1; 7 bases align to TRBD1. There are 16 residues in the CDR3. CDR1 is LNHDA, CDR2 SQIVND, per germline (reference sequence). The trim removed 3 bases at V and 0 bases at J, leaving 5 bases unmatched. In DNA, the CDR3 is TGTGCCAGTAGTATGTTAGGGGGCAGCTCCTACAATGAGCAGTTCTTC. Protein: CASSMLGGSSYNEQFF.

The V call is TRBV5-1, the J call TRBJ2-7; 7 bases align to TRBD1. V lost 3 bases, J lost 5 bases, and 11 bases stayed unmatched. Germline V gene sequence: CDR1 SGHRS, CDR2 YFSETQ. This CDR3 contains 15 residues. For the CDR3, the DNA is TGCGCCAGCAGCTCAGACAGGGTATTATTTAACGAGCAGTACTTC. This gives the protein CASSSDRVLFNEQYF.

This chain uses TRBV18 with TRBJ1-1, with D uncertain. This CDR3 contains 13 residues. V shed 3 bases and J shed 8 bases, with 13 bases lying between them. Per the germline V gene, CDR1 is KGHSH and CDR2 is LQKENI. The CDR3 here is CASSPSGPEEAFF. The CDR3, as DNA: TGTGCCAGCTCACCTTCCGGCCCGGAGGAAGCTTTCTTT.

V gene TRBV2 combines with J gene TRBJ1-1, with a weak D call TRBD1 (6 bases). Per germline, CDR1 SNHLY and CDR2 FYNNEI. The CDR3 length is 14 residues. Trimming stripped 7 bases from V and 0 bases from J, with 12 bases between. CDR3 amino acids: CASIVGQLNTEAFF. CDR3 DNA: TGTGCCAGCATCGTTGGACAGCTGAACACTGAAGCTTTCTTT.

The rearrangement links TRBV28 to TRBJ2-3; maybe TRBD2 (5 bases). Between the trimmed V and J ends, which lost 4 bases and 6 bases, there was a span of 14 bases. Per germline, CDR1 MDHEN and CDR2 SYDVKM. The length of the CDR3 is 14 residues. The DNA of the CDR3 is TGTGCCAGCAGTTCGGGATCTTTCACTGATACGCAGTATTTT. Translated, it gives CASSSGSFTDTQYF.

The V call is TRBV30, the J call TRBJ1-6, with a weak D call TRBD1 (5 bases). The CDR3 spans 13 residues. CDR1 and CDR2 (germline): GTSNPN, SVGIG (reference sequence). The ends were cut back, 5 bases at V and 9 bases at J, with 14 bases in the middle. Written as DNA, the CDR3 is TGTGCCTGGGGGGCCCCTCGGGGTTCACCCCTCCACTTT. Encoded protein: CAWGAPRGSPLHF. The whole variable domain, filled in from reference TRBV30 and TRBJ1-6, reads SQTIHQWPATLVQPVGSPLSLECTVEGTSNPNLYWYRQAAGRGLQLLFYSVGIGQISSEVPQNLSASRPQDRQFILSSKKLLLSDSGFYLCAWGAPRGSPLHFGNGTRLTVT.

This clone was seen only once. V usage is TRBV2 and J usage is TRBJ2-5; D remains ambiguous. CDR3 length: 12 residues. Germline V gene sequence: CDR1 SNHLY, CDR2 FYNNEI. V was clipped by 4 bases and J by 2 bases, with 5 bases between them. The CDR3 loop is CASSGVQETQYF. The CDR3 DNA sequence: TGTGCCAGCAGTGGGGTTCAAGAGACCCAGTACTTC.